The 22 T cell receptor beta chains presented below share a single source sample, sequenced in a study of neurological immune-mediated disorders. TCRdb processed the 5' RACE reads anew with MiXCR; each CDR3 protein has one entry. The table lists approximately 89,000 distinct CDR3 sequences, 4.3% of them singletons, with about 5.7% in the top ten. The time point denotes: longitudinal time-point 3. The sample was PBMCs. These receptors all stem from a woman aged 55-70 years with multiple sclerosis.

The sample holds many counts of this clonotype. The chain employs TRBV7-8 and TRBJ1-1; D is unresolved. V was clipped by 5 bases and J by 0 bases, with 7 bases between them. CDR3 size: 13 residues. Germline V gene lookup returns CDR1 SGHVS and CDR2 FQNEAQ. The CDR3 spells CASSARVNTEAFF. The CDR3 DNA reads TGTGCCAGCAGCGCCAGAGTGAACACTGAAGCTTTCTTT. The variable domain in full, completed from reference TRBV7-8 and TRBJ1-1, reads GAGVSQSPRYKVAKRGQDVALRCDPISGHVSLFWYQQALGQGPEFLTYFQNEAQLDKSGLPSDRFFAERPEGSVSTLKIQRTQQEDSAVYLCASSARVNTEAFFGQGTRLTVV.

Ten or more counts support this clonotype. V gene TRBV5-1 combines with J gene TRBJ1-1, with TRBD1 matching 9 bases. The V segment lost 3 bases and the J segment 2 bases; nucleotides outside the gene matches: 5. Germline V gene lookup returns CDR1 SGHRS and CDR2 YFSETQ. This CDR3 is 15 amino acids long. The CDR3 sequence is CASSSGTGRNTEAFF. CDR3 coding DNA: TGCGCCAGCAGCTCGGGGACAGGGAGAAACACTGAAGCTTTCTTT.

This clonotype was counted ten times or more. The rearrangement joins TRBV5-1 to TRBJ2-6; 7 bases agree with TRBD1. This CDR3 contains 17 residues. Germline CDR1 and CDR2: SGHRS and YFSETQ. Trimming at V came to 3 bases and at J to 0 bases, leaving 6 bases not matched to a gene. This chain's CDR3 is CASSSQGVSSGANVLTF. The CDR3 DNA follows: TGCGCCAGCAGCTCTCAGGGGGTGAGCTCTGGGGCCAACGTCCTGACTTTC.

The sample holds many counts of this clonotype. The chain links TRBV25-1 to TRBJ1-2; D unclear. With 9 bases removed from V and 7 bases from J, the gap between germline ends came to 21 bases. CDR1 MGHDK and CDR2 SYGVNS come from the germline V gene. The CDR3 contains 14 residues. The CDR3 nucleotides are TGTGCCAGTGAGTCCGGGTCGGGAGGACTTGGCTACACCTTC. Residues: CASESGSGGLGYTF.

Of note for this clonotype: A much larger clone differs from this one at a single base, so this may be a read error. J is TRBJ1-1 and V is TRBV6-5, with D perhaps TRBD1 (5 bases). The ends were cut back, 10 bases at V and 7 bases at J, with 16 bases in the middle. Germline CDR1 reads MNHEY; CDR2 reads SVGAGI. This CDR3 is 12 amino acids long. The CDR3 DNA reads TGTGCCATCCTATGGGGACCCGGTGAAGCTTTCTTT. Protein sequence: CAILWGPGEAFF.

This clonotype has at least ten counts. The CDR3 DNA sequence: TGCGCCAGCAGCTTGCAGGGGGGGGCCTACGAGCAGTACTTC. It translates to CASSLQGGAYEQYF. The V call is TRBV5-1, the J call TRBJ2-7; D may match TRBD1 or TRBD2 (7 bases each). There are 14 residues in the CDR3. Germline V lookup: CDR1 SGHRS, CDR2 YFSETQ. Trimming pared 1 base from V and 2 bases from J, leaving 10 bases between.

This clonotype was seen many times. The chain combines TRBV5-8 with TRBJ1-1, with a tentative D call TRBD1 (5 bases). This CDR3 contains 14 residues. V lost 5 bases to trimming and J lost 1 base, with 12 bases between them. In germline, CDR1 is SGHTS, CDR2 YDEGEE. As DNA, the CDR3 is TGTGCCAGCAGTTGGGACGGTGGGAACACTGAAGCTTTCTTT. Its protein is CASSWDGGNTEAFF.

This clonotype was seen repeatedly, ten times or more. This chain's CDR3 is CASSLGGRGHNEQFF. The CDR3 nucleotides are TGTGCCAGCAGCTTAGGAGGTAGGGGGCACAATGAGCAGTTCTTC. V usage is TRBV13 and J usage is TRBJ2-1; TRBD1 agrees at 7 bases. The CDR3 loop spans 15 amino acids. V gave up 0 bases and J gave up 5 bases; unmatched junction bases: 4. The germline gives CDR1 PRHDT, CDR2 FYEKMQ (reference sequence).

A word on this clonotype: Relative to the germline gene, one junction end is altered; a read error may explain this. The chain employs TRBV5-1 and TRBJ1-5, with 7 bases that match TRBD1. CDR3 length: 15 residues. Per germline, CDR1 SGHRS and CDR2 YFSETQ. The CDR3 coding sequence is TGCTCCAGCAGCCAGGGGACAGACAGCAATCAGCCCCAGCATTTT. The encoded protein is CSSSQGTDSNQPQHF.

This clonotype was found many times. The chain is built from TRBV5-6 and TRBJ2-7, with D possibly TRBD2 on 6 matching bases. CDR3 length: 16 amino acids. V lost 3 bases to trimming and J lost 1 base, with 17 bases between them. The germline CDR1 and CDR2 sequences are SGHDT and YYEEEE. Here the CDR3 DNA reads TGTGCCAGCAGCTCATTGCGGGGCAGGGAATCCTACGAGCAGTACTTC. Translating gives CASSSLRGRESYEQYF.

This clonotype was seen ten or more times. This chain links TRBV5-1 with TRBJ1-5; D gene ambiguous. The CDR3 has 14 amino acids. Germline-derived CDR1 and CDR2 are SGHRS and YFSETQ. Deletions cut 4 bases from V and 4 bases from J, with 12 bases between. The CDR3 DNA follows: TGCGCCAGCAGCCCTGGTTACCTGAATCAGCCCCAGCATTTT. Its protein is CASSPGYLNQPQHF.

This clonotype was picked up many times. The genes are TRBV20-1 and TRBJ2-7, with 14 nucleotides matching TRBD2. From germline, CDR1 is DFQATT and CDR2 SNEGSKA (reference sequence). This CDR3 spans 15 amino acids. J lost 2 bases, V lost 4 bases, and 4 bases had no gene match. The CDR3 loop reads CSATGLAGDTYEQYF. CDR3 coding DNA: TGCAGTGCTACGGGACTAGCGGGGGATACCTACGAGCAGTACTTC.

At least ten counts were recorded for this clonotype. This rearrangement joins TRBV12-3 or TRBV12-4 to TRBJ1-1, with TRBD1 as a possible D gene (6 bases). The CDR3 is made up of 16 amino acids. The V end was cut by 7 bases, the J end by 1 base, with 19 bases between. Here the CDR3 reads CASIPNSGGGNTEAFF. The DNA for the CDR3 is TGTGCCAGCATCCCTAATTCGGGAGGGGGGAACACTGAAGCTTTCTTT.

In its sample, this clonotype was seen many times. The V gene is TRBV5-1, the J gene TRBJ2-5; 7 bases agree with TRBD2. V gave up 1 base and J gave up 4 bases; unmatched junction bases: 10. Germline V lookup: CDR1 SGHRS, CDR2 YFSETQ. There are 16 residues in the CDR3. DNA of the CDR3: TGCGCCAGCAGCTTGATGGTCGCGGGCGGGGGAGAGACCCAGTACTTC. As protein: CASSLMVAGGGETQYF.

This clonotype was found many times. This chain links TRBV5-1 with TRBJ2-7; TRBD1 is a possible D gene (6 bases). Germline V gene sequence: CDR1 SGHRS, CDR2 YFSETQ. The CDR3 has 15 residues. Trimming took 0 bases from V and 2 from J, leaving 12 bases between them. The CDR3 DNA reads as TGCGCCAGCAGCTTGGAAGGACAGTTCCCCTACGAGCAGTACTTC. This encodes CASSLEGQFPYEQYF.

This clonotype was detected many times. This rearrangement joins TRBV14 to TRBJ2-3; D gene uncertain. Trimming pared 2 bases from V and 2 bases from J, leaving 8 bases between. Germline loops: CDR1 SGHDN, CDR2 FVKESK. The CDR3 spans 14 residues. CDR3: CASSQIRHTDTQYF. CDR3 bases: TGTGCCAGCAGCCAAATTCGGCACACAGATACGCAGTATTTT.

This clonotype came up a few times. V usage is TRBV25-1 and J usage is TRBJ1-6; D may be TRBD1 (5 bases). This CDR3 comprises 15 residues. Germline loops: CDR1 MGHDK, CDR2 SYGVNS. V was trimmed by 1 base and J by 4 bases, leaving 8 bases between them. Here the CDR3 DNA reads TGTGCCAGCAGTGAATCGGCAGGGTATAATTCACCCCTCCACTTT. This gives the protein CASSESAGYNSPLHF. The variable domain in full, with the rest retrieved from reference TRBV25-1 and TRBJ1-6, is EADIYQTPRYLVIGTGKKITLECSQTMGHDKMYWYQQDPGMELHLIHYSYGVNSTEKGDLSSESTVSRIRTEHFPLTLESARPSHTSQYLCASSESAGYNSPLHFGNGTRLTVT.

This clonotype was seen many times. This chain links TRBV20-1 with TRBJ2-7; TRBD1 agrees at 9 bases. V dropped 1 base and J dropped 7; count of bases not matched to a gene: 8. Germline lookup yields CDR1 DFQATT and CDR2 SNEGSKA (reference sequence). The CDR3 extends over 14 amino acids. CDR3 DNA sequence: TGCAGTGCTAGAGGGACAGGGGAATATGGGGAGCAGTACTTC. Residues: CSARGTGEYGEQYF.

This clonotype was counted ten times or more. This sequence joins TRBV5-1 and TRBJ2-1, with 7 bases identical to TRBD1. V shed 0 bases, J shed 9 bases, and the junction held 15 bases outside the gene matches. The germline V gene encodes CDR1 SGHRS and CDR2 YFSETQ. The CDR3 runs 17 residues. CDR3 amino acids: CASSLGLTSTGWSEQFF. CDR3 DNA sequence: TGCGCCAGCAGCTTGGGTCTCACCTCGACAGGGTGGTCTGAGCAGTTCTTC.

V gene TRBV28 combines with J gene TRBJ2-3; 10 nucleotides match TRBD1. Germline CDR1 and CDR2: MDHEN and SYDVKM. V gave up 4 bases and J gave up 5 bases; unmatched junction bases: 9. The CDR3 is 16 residues long. The CDR3 protein is CASSYAFDRGQDTQYF. Written as DNA, the CDR3 is TGTGCCAGCAGTTATGCGTTCGACAGGGGGCAAGATACGCAGTATTTT.

Comment on this clonotype: One base away lies a much larger clone, so this may be a sequencing read error. The V gene is TRBV6-6, the J gene TRBJ2-7, with 8 bases aligning to TRBD2. V was pared by 10 bases and J by 3 bases, with 14 bases of the junction left unmatched. The CDR3 covers 15 residues. The V gene's germline CDR1 is MNHNY and CDR2 SVGAGI (reference sequence). The CDR3 sequence is CANRYGGGDRYEQYF. CDR3 DNA sequence: TGTGCCAACAGGTACGGGGGGGGAGACCGCTACGAGCAGTACTTC.

This clonotype was found many times. The chain is built from TRBV5-1 and TRBJ2-5; TRBD1 is a possible D gene (6 bases). V lost 0 bases to trimming and J lost 2 bases, with 17 bases between them. This CDR3 has 17 residues. In germline, CDR1 is SGHRS, CDR2 YFSETQ. CDR3 in amino acids: CASSLDGQSINQETQYF. The CDR3 DNA reads as TGCGCCAGCAGCTTGGACGGACAGTCTATAAATCAAGAGACCCAGTACTTC.